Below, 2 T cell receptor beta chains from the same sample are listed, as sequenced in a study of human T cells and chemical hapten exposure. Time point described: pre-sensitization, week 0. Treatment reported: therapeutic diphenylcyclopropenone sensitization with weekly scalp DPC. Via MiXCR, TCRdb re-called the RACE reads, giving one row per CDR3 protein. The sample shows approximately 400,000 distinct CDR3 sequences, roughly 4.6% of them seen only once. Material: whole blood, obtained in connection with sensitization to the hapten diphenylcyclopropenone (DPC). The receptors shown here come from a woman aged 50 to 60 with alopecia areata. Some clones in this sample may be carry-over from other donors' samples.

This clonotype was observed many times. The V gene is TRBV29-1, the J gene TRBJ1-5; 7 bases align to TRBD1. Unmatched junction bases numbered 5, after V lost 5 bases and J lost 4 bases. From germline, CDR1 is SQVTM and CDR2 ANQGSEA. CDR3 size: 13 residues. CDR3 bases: TGCAGCGTTCAGGGGGGGACGAATCAGCCCCAGCATTTT. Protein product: CSVQGGTNQPQHF.

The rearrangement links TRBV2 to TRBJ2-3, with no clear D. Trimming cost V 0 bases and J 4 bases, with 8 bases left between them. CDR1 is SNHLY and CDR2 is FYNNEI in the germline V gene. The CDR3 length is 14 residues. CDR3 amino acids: CASSEATNADTQYF. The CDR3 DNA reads TGTGCCAGCAGTGAAGCGACCAATGCAGATACGCAGTATTTT.